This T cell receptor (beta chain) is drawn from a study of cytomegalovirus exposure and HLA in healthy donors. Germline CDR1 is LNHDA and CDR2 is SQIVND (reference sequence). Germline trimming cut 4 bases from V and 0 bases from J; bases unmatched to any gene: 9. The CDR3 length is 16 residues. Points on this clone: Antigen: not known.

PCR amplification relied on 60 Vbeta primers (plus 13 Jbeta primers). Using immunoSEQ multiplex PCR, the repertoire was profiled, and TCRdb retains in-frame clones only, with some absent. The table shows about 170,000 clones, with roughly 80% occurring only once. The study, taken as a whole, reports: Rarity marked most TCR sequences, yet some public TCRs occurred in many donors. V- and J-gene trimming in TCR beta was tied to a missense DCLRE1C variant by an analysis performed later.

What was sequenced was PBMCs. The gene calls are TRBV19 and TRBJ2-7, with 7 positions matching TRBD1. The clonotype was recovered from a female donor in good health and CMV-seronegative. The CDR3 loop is CASSKTGTVYSYEQYF. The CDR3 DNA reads TGTGCCAGTAGTAAGACCGGGACAGTTTACTCCTACGAGCAGTACTTC.